A selection of T cell receptor beta chains follows, all from one sample in a study of shared clonotypes between healthy human individuals. Generated by immunoSEQ multiplex PCR, the TCRdb table keeps only in-frame clones and is missing some. Among 2 million to 2.5 million clones listed, approximately 94% were seen once. Sequencing was carried out using naive CD8+ T cells from PBMCs. The receptor source for this set is a man between 18 and 35 years old in good health. Some clones in this sample may be carry-over from other donors' samples. CDR3s leave out the opening cysteine and the closing phenylalanine or tryptophan. The order of the fields is V gene, J gene, CDR3 protein.

TRBV9	TRBJ1-4	ASSPSSGNEKLF
TRBV27	TRBJ2-7	ASRFNSGQGTNEQY
TRBV5-5	TRBJ1-5	ASSPGQGRDSNQPQH
TRBV7-2	TRBJ2-1	ASSPTPGAVWVEQF
TRBV7-8	TRBJ2-6	ASSKDRSFLSGANVLT
TRBV4-3	TRBJ2-3	ASSQVRAGTDTQY
TRBV5-1	TRBJ1-2	ASSLATGRGYT
TRBV5-5	TRBJ2-7	ASSPSPPYEQY
TRBV6-5	TRBJ1-5	ASSSLDPGGLGPQH
TRBV27	TRBJ2-1	ASQGLPPAGEQF
TRBV7-6	TRBJ2-3	ASSLVPSGVTDTQY
TRBV27	TRBJ1-1	ASSKRVTNTEAF